The 26 T cell receptor beta chains reported below all come from one sample, sequenced in a study of Ad26.COV2.S vaccination and SARS-CoV-2 variants. Treatment meaning: 15 to 20 received Ad26.COV2.S at low or high dose, single or two shots; several received placebo; per-sample allocation not given. It was on day 63 after the first vaccine or placebo injection that samples were taken. Produced via immunoSEQ multiplex PCR; TCRdb's table is partial and in-frame only. The sample consists of under 500,000 clones, approximately 90% of them appearing once. The material sequenced was peripheral blood, taken in a trial of Ad26.COV2.S vaccine versus placebo. Every receptor here comes from a person between 18 and 60 years old who received the Ad26.COV2.S COVID-19 vaccine or a placebo.

This clone was observed once. The V and J genes are TRBV10-1 and TRBJ1-4; TRBD1 matches 7 bases. The CDR3 has 18 residues. Germline values: CDR1 WNHNN, CDR2 SYGVQD (reference sequence). Trimming took 5 bases from V and 0 from J; bases not matched to a gene: 12. The CDR3 region has the DNA TGCGCCAGCAGTTCTTACAGGGGATTAACCCCAACTAATGAAAAACTGTTTTTT. Its protein product is CASSSYRGLTPTNEKLFF.

There are a few counts of this clone. The CDR3 protein is CASSIFRAAGTEAFF. CDR3 in DNA: TGTGCCAGCAGCATATTCAGGGCAGCGGGGACTGAAGCTTTCTTT. The chain recombines TRBV7-9 with TRBJ1-1; D might be TRBD1 (5 bases). The CDR3 has 15 residues. The V gene's germline CDR1 is SEHNR and CDR2 FQNEAQ (reference sequence). V lost 5 bases and J 5 bases, leaving 18 bases between the germline ends.

J is TRBJ1-1 and V is TRBV20-1; weak D call: TRBD1 (5 bases). Germline CDR1 reads DFQATT; CDR2 reads SNEGSKA (reference sequence). V gave up 3 bases and J gave up 7 bases, with 9 bases separating them. The CDR3 totals 11 residues. The DNA of the CDR3 is TGCAGTGCTAGTCCAGGGATTGAAGCTTTCTTT. Protein sequence: CSASPGIEAFF.

V usage is TRBV4-1 and J usage is TRBJ2-7, with TRBD2 as a possible D gene (5 bases). The CDR3 is made up of 18 amino acids. Germline loops: CDR1 MGHRA, CDR2 YSYEKL. Trimming left V 1 base short and J 3 bases short, with 22 bases between. This CDR3 is CASSQVVAPADYYYEQYF. In nucleotides, the CDR3 is TGCGCCAGCAGCCAAGTTGTCGCCCCGGCAGACTATTACTACGAGCAGTACTTC.

The genes are TRBV5-1 and TRBJ2-2; 7 bases match TRBD1. V shed 4 bases, J shed 4 bases, and the junction held 4 bases outside the gene matches. Germline V CDR1 and CDR2: SGHRS, YFSETQ. CDR3 length equals 14 residues. Here the CDR3 DNA reads TGCGCCAGCAGCCCCGACAGGGCCACCGGGGAGCTGTTTTTT. Protein product: CASSPDRATGELFF. Filled out from reference TRBV5-1 and TRBJ2-2, the complete variable domain reads KAGVTQTPRYLIKTRGQQVTLSCSPISGHRSVSWYQQTPGQGLQFLFEYFSETQRNKGNFPGRFSGRQFSNSRSEMNVSTLELGDSALYLCASSPDRATGELFFGEGSRLTVL.

V is TRBV7-2 and J is TRBJ2-4; 10 nucleotides line up with TRBD2. V lost 5 bases and J lost 15; bases outside the gene matches: 19. From germline, CDR1 is SGHTA and CDR2 FQGNSA. This CDR3 contains 16 residues. The CDR3 protein is CASSNVGVVSGGAGYF. The CDR3 bases are TGTGCCAGCAGCAACGTAGGAGTGGTGAGCGGGGGGGCCGGGTACTTC.

V and J are TRBV5-1 and TRBJ2-7; D ambiguous. V lost 2 bases, J lost 7 bases, and 10 bases lay in between. The germline V gene encodes CDR1 SGHRS and CDR2 YFSETQ. This CDR3 is 12 amino acids long. The CDR3 reads CASSFGLREQYF. DNA of the CDR3: TGCGCCAGCAGCTTCGGCCTAAGGGAGCAGTACTTC. The variable domain in full, with the rest retrieved from reference TRBV5-1 and TRBJ2-7, is KAGVTQTPRYLIKTRGQQVTLSCSPISGHRSVSWYQQTPGQGLQFLFEYFSETQRNKGNFPGRFSGRQFSNSRSEMNVSTLELGDSALYLCASSFGLREQYFGPGTRLTVT.

V gene TRBV6-5 combines with J gene TRBJ2-1; D gene uncertain. Germline CDR1 reads MNHEY; CDR2 reads SVGAGI. Trimming pared 0 bases from V and 0 bases from J, leaving 6 bases between. The CDR3 spans 15 residues. The CDR3 region is CASSYSGYSYNEQFF. CDR3 nucleotide sequence: TGTGCCAGCAGTTACTCAGGGTACTCCTACAATGAGCAGTTCTTC.

The rearrangement uses TRBV5-1 and TRBJ2-3, with D perhaps matching TRBD1 or TRBD2 (6 bases each). Per the germline V gene, CDR1 is SGHRS and CDR2 is YFSETQ. The CDR3 is 15 amino acids. V was trimmed by 5 bases and J by 1 base, leaving 14 bases between them. This chain's CDR3 is CASSYGGPGTDTQYF. Here the CDR3 DNA reads TGCGCCAGCAGTTATGGGGGGCCGGGCACAGATACGCAGTATTTT.

Note on this clone: The sample carries other DNA sequences with the same CDR3. V gene TRBV19 combines with J gene TRBJ1-3; D unclear. The germline V and J ends were trimmed by 11 bases and 1 base, with 3 bases remaining between them. The CDR3 loop spans 10 amino acids. Germline V gene sequence: CDR1 LNHDA, CDR2 SQIVND (reference sequence). CDR3 residues: CASSGNTIYF. CDR3 bases: TGTGCCTCTTCTGGAAACACCATATATTTT.

This chain connects TRBV5-1 to TRBJ2-7, with 8 bases that match TRBD2. V gave up 7 bases and J gave up 2 bases; unmatched junction bases: 5. Germline CDR1 and CDR2: SGHRS and YFSETQ. CDR3 length: 13 residues. In nucleotides, the CDR3 is TGCGCCAGCCGCCGGGAGGGGCCCTACGAGCAGTACTTC. Translation gives CASRREGPYEQYF. Based on the CDR3 plus reference TRBV5-1 and TRBJ2-7, the full variable domain is KAGVTQTPRYLIKTRGQQVTLSCSPISGHRSVSWYQQTPGQGLQFLFEYFSETQRNKGNFPGRFSGRQFSNSRSEMNVSTLELGDSALYLCASRREGPYEQYFGPGTRLTVT.

CDR3 sequence reads: CASSLGGIAGGRTDTQYF. In DNA form, the CDR3 reads TGTGCCAGCAGCTTAGGAGGTATCGCGGGGGGGCGTACAGATACGCAGTATTTT. This chain connects TRBV7-2 to TRBJ2-3; 9 bases match TRBD2. This CDR3 contains 18 residues. Germline loops: CDR1 SGHTA, CDR2 FQGNSA. The V segment lost 1 base and the J segment 3 bases; nucleotides outside the gene matches: 11. Full variable domain (missing parts from reference TRBV7-2 and TRBJ2-3): GAGVSQSPSNKVTEKGKDVELRCDPISGHTALYWYRQSLGQGLEFLIYFQGNSAPDKSGLPSDRFSAERTGGSVSTLTIQRTQQEDSAVYLCASSLGGIAGGRTDTQYFGPGTRLTVL.

The rearrangement joins TRBV5-6 to TRBJ2-3, with D possibly being TRBD2 (6 bases). The V and J ends lost 4 bases and 0 bases respectively, with 12 bases between them. The CDR3 has 15 amino acids. Germline loops: CDR1 SGHDT, CDR2 YYEEEE. The CDR3 sequence is CASSAGMTSTDTQYF. In DNA, the CDR3 is TGTGCCAGCAGCGCGGGGATGACTAGCACAGATACGCAGTATTTT.

This sequence joins TRBV2 and TRBJ2-5; no clear D. Germline-derived CDR1 and CDR2 are SNHLY and FYNNEI. V dropped 7 bases and J dropped 1 base, with 13 bases sitting between them. The CDR3 loop spans 14 amino acids. The DNA of the CDR3 is TGTGCCAGCATGGGTGCCAACGCCCAAGAGACCCAGTACTTC. It specifies CASMGANAQETQYF.

This rearrangement joins TRBV28 to TRBJ2-7; D remains unclear. The CDR3 sequence is 13 residues long. The germline CDR1 and CDR2 sequences are MDHEN and SYDVKM. The V and J ends lost 3 bases and 1 base respectively, with 7 bases between them. This CDR3 reads CASSLLGSYEQYF. CDR3 sequence (DNA): TGTGCCAGCAGTTTGTTGGGATCCTACGAGCAGTACTTC.

This chain joins TRBV6-6 and TRBJ2-7; weak D call: TRBD1 (6 bases). V lost 1 base to trimming and J lost 2 bases, with 12 bases between them. This CDR3 comprises 15 residues. Germline values: CDR1 MNHNY, CDR2 SVGAGI (reference sequence). CDR3 amino acids: CASSYYAGEPYEQYF. CDR3 bases: TGTGCCAGCAGTTACTACGCAGGGGAGCCCTACGAGCAGTACTTC.

The rearrangement joins TRBV29-1 to TRBJ1-2; 9 bases fit TRBD1. This CDR3 is 15 amino acids long. CDR1 is SQVTM and CDR2 is ANQGSEA in the germline V gene. V dropped 3 bases and J dropped 2; count of bases not matched to a gene: 7. This chain's CDR3 is CSVEDSGTGNYGYTF. In DNA, the CDR3 is TGCAGCGTTGAGGACTCCGGGACAGGGAACTATGGCTACACCTTC.

The V call is TRBV5-6, the J call TRBJ1-5; D is undetermined. The CDR3 extends over 12 amino acids. From germline, CDR1 is SGHDT and CDR2 YYEEEE. Trimming removed 4 bases at V and 9 bases at J, with 11 bases between. CDR3 sequence reads: CASSDSIGPQHF. CDR3 DNA sequence: TGTGCCAGCAGCGACTCAATTGGGCCCCAGCATTTT.

The rearrangement uses TRBV10-1 and TRBJ2-7, with TRBD1 identical over 7 bases. CDR3 size: 15 residues. The junction had 12 bases not matched to a gene; V was cut back by 8 bases and J by 2 bases. The germline CDR1 and CDR2 sequences are WNHNN and SYGVQD (reference sequence). Written as DNA, the CDR3 is TGCGCCAGCTCTCCCCGGACAGGTGGAACCTACGAGCAGTACTTC. It encodes CASSPRTGGTYEQYF.

The V gene is TRBV7-6, the J gene TRBJ2-7; D may correspond to TRBD1 or TRBD2 (7 bases each). From germline, CDR1 is SGHVS and CDR2 FNYEAQ. This CDR3 has 20 amino acids. Trimming left V 5 bases short and J 1 base short, with 30 bases between. For the CDR3, the DNA is TGTGCCAGCAGCGAGCGACAGGGAGCTAGCGGAGGTTTCTTATCCTACGAGCAGTACTTC. Amino acids: CASSERQGASGGFLSYEQYF. The complete variable domain, with remaining parts taken from reference TRBV7-6 and TRBJ2-7, reads GAGVSQSPRYKVTKRGQDVALRCDPISGHVSLYWYRQALGQGPEFLTYFNYEAQQDKSGLPNDRFSAERPEGSISTLTIQRTEQRDSAMYRCASSERQGASGGFLSYEQYFGPGTRLTVT.

V gene TRBV15 combines with J gene TRBJ1-6, with a possible D match to TRBD1 (5 bases). The ends were cut back, 3 bases at V and 6 bases at J, with 15 bases in the middle. Looked up from germline, CDR1 is LNHNV and CDR2 is YYDKDF (reference sequence). CDR3 length: 16 amino acids. DNA of the CDR3: TGTGCCACCAGCAGGGGCCCTCCAGGGACTAATTCACCCCTCCACTTT. Protein product: CATSRGPPGTNSPLHF.

The V and J genes are TRBV7-8 and TRBJ2-1; a weak D match, TRBD2 (5 bases). The germline gives CDR1 SGHVS, CDR2 FQNEAQ. CDR3 length: 15 residues. V lost 2 bases and J lost 6, with 14 bases in between. CDR3: CASSLLGPEGNEQFF. CDR3 in DNA: TGTGCCAGCAGCTTATTAGGGCCTGAGGGCAATGAGCAGTTCTTC.

The chain employs TRBV6-5 and TRBJ2-1; weak D call: TRBD2 (5 bases). CDR3 length equals 13 residues. The germline V gene encodes CDR1 MNHEY and CDR2 SVGAGI. Deletions cut 2 bases from V and 5 bases from J, with 7 bases between. CDR3 amino acids: CASSYALDNEQFF. In nucleotides, the CDR3 is TGTGCCAGCAGTTACGCACTAGACAATGAGCAGTTCTTC.

This chain links TRBV30 with TRBJ1-5; D might be TRBD1 (5 bases). This CDR3 has 16 amino acids. Looked up from germline, CDR1 is GTSNPN and CDR2 is SVGIG (reference sequence). Trimming took off 0 bases at V and 4 bases at J, with 16 bases between the two ends. CDR3 sequence: CAWSVRGPRGNQPQHF. CDR3 DNA sequence: TGTGCCTGGAGTGTAAGAGGCCCAAGGGGAAATCAGCCCCAGCATTTT.

Written as DNA, the CDR3 is TGTGCCATCAGTGAGTCTGCCGGACAGGGTGGCTACGAGCAGTACTTC. As protein: CAISESAGQGGYEQYF. The chain recombines TRBV10-3 with TRBJ2-7, with 8 bases identical to TRBD1. Germline-derived CDR1 and CDR2 are ENHRY and SYGVKD. Unmatched junction bases numbered 7, after V lost 0 bases and J lost 3 bases. The CDR3 spans 16 residues.

The J gene is TRBJ1-1, the V gene TRBV27; D perhaps matches TRBD1 (6 bases). The V and J ends lost 6 bases and 6 bases respectively, with 17 bases between them. Germline values: CDR1 MNHEY, CDR2 SMNVEV (reference sequence). The CDR3 contains 14 residues. The CDR3 sequence is CASRRGGASAEAFF. CDR3 DNA: TGTGCCAGCAGAAGGGGGGGGGCCTCGGCTGAAGCTTTCTTT.